This is a list of T cell receptor beta chains from one sample in a study of blood T cell repertoires in COVID-19. TCRdb keeps only in-frame clones here, not all; method: immunoSEQ multiplex PCR. Of about 250,000 clones detected, about 84% appear once; the ten largest clones hold over 5.5%. The sequenced sample consisted of peripheral blood. These receptors came from a woman older than 75 with COVID-19, enrolled during active disease. Both conserved end residues are trimmed from each CDR3. D genes are given only for firm matches.

cdr3_aa | v_call | d_call
ASSFDSSNTEAF | TRBV11-3 | NA
ASSTLNGHSTDTQY | TRBV19 | NA
ASSQGGGSYNEQF | TRBV3-1/TRBV3-2 | TRBD2
ASSLAGLSLTYEQY | TRBV5-5 | NA
ASIGQALGDTEAF | TRBV27 | TRBD1
ASSFRGRTNEKLF | TRBV7-2 | TRBD1
ASSLRGPSSGANVLT | TRBV11-2 | NA
ASSYGQQGNEKLF | TRBV5-1 | NA
ASSLYTEAF | TRBV2 | NA
ASSWDREQPQH | TRBV27 | TRBD1
ASSVFPSGGYNEQF | TRBV6-4 | TRBD2
ASSYFGDSPLH | TRBV6-2/TRBV6-3 | NA